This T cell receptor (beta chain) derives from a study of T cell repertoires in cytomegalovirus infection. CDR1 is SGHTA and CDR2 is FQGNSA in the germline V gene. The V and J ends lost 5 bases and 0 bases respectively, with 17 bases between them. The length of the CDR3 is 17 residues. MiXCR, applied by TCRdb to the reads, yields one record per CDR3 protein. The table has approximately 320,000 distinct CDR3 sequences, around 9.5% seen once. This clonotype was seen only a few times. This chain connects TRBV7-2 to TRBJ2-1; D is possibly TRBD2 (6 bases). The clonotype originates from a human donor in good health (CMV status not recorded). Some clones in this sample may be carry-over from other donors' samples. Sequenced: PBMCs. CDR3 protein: CASSHLGTGSSYNEQFF. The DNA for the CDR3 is TGTGCCAGCAGCCATTTGGGGACTGGAAGCTCCTACAATGAGCAGTTCTTC. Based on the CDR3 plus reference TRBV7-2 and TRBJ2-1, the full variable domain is GAGVSQSPSNKVTEKGKDVELRCDPISGHTALYWYRQSLGQGLEFLIYFQGNSAPDKSGLPSDRFSAERTGGSVSTLTIQRTQQEDSAVYLCASSHLGTGSSYNEQFFGPGTRLTVL.